Below are 28 T cell receptor beta chains sequenced from a single sample in a study of T cells after yellow fever vaccination (dated by TCRdb to the late 2010s). What this sample's treatment or condition label stands for: live attenuated yellow fever vaccine strain. Libraries were constructed by 5' RACE. The instrument was an Illumina NovaSeq 6000. The raw public data were reprocessed by TCRdb itself: fastp quality trimming at Q25, MiXCR clonotype calling, in-frame beta chains only. Each entry merges the rows of one CDR3 protein and shows their most common DNA and genes. The sample yields over 250,000 distinct CDR3 sequences; about 4% were counted once. The ten largest account for 20% to 25% of the sample. The starting material was PBMCs, obtained 5 days after the yellow fever booster vaccination. These receptors were collected from a man younger than 30 who received the YFV17D yellow fever vaccine.

Concerning this clonotype: One base away lies a much larger clone, so this may be a sequencing read error. The chain links TRBV29-1 to TRBJ1-2, with 9 bases fitting TRBD1. Germline CDR1 and CDR2: SQVTM and ANQGSEA. CDR3 length: 14 amino acids. The V segment lost 0 bases and the J segment 4 bases; nucleotides outside the gene matches: 3. CDR3 sequence (DNA): TGCAGCGTTGAAGATCGGGGACAGGGCTATGGCTACACCTTC. Its translation: CSVEDRGQGYGYTF.

J is TRBJ1-1 and V is TRBV2; no reliable D call. Germline V gene data show CDR1 as SNHLY and CDR2 as FYNNEI. The CDR3 contains 14 residues. Trimming shortened V by 7 bases and J by 6 bases, and 18 bases separated the two germline ends. CDR3 protein: CASKGGEGFPEAFF. The CDR3 DNA reads TGTGCCAGCAAGGGTGGGGAGGGCTTCCCTGAAGCTTTCTTT.

This clonotype has ten or more counts. V usage is TRBV14 and J usage is TRBJ2-7; D possibly matches TRBD1 or TRBD2 (5 bases each). Per germline, CDR1 SGHDN and CDR2 FVKESK. V lost 0 bases to trimming and J lost 2 bases, with 11 bases between them. This CDR3 contains 15 residues. CDR3 sequence reads: CASSQDWGSPYEQYF. The CDR3 coding sequence is TGTGCCAGCAGCCAAGACTGGGGGTCCCCCTACGAGCAGTACTTC.

This clonotype was found a few times. This chain connects TRBV20-1 to TRBJ2-2; unclear D gene. The V gene lost 1 base and the J gene lost 3 bases, with 6 bases spanning the gap. Germline lookup yields CDR1 DFQATT and CDR2 SNEGSKA (reference sequence). CDR3 length equals 13 residues. CDR3 sequence: CSARAVDTGELFF. CDR3 in DNA: TGCAGTGCTAGAGCAGTAGACACCGGGGAGCTGTTTTTT.

The chain links TRBV30 to TRBJ2-3; possible D gene TRBD1, 6 bases. The germline V and J ends were trimmed by 0 bases and 3 bases, with 10 bases remaining between them. Germline V lookup: CDR1 GTSNPN, CDR2 SVGIG (reference sequence). The CDR3 runs 14 residues. The CDR3 coding sequence is TGTGCCTGGAGTGTCACAGGGCTTACAGATACGCAGTATTTT. Protein: CAWSVTGLTDTQYF.

This clonotype showed up many times. This chain connects TRBV12-3 or TRBV12-4 to TRBJ1-2, with TRBD1 as a possible D gene (5 bases). The CDR3 sequence is 16 residues long. V was clipped by 5 bases and J by 9 bases, with 25 bases between them. The CDR3 sequence is CASSPRDSRGPWRYTF. The CDR3 DNA reads as TGTGCCAGCAGTCCCCGGGACTCACGAGGGCCTTGGCGCTACACCTTC.

This clonotype appeared a few times. This chain links TRBV6-5 with TRBJ2-5, with D possibly matching TRBD1 (6 bases). The CDR3 consists of 16 residues. The germline gives CDR1 MNHEY, CDR2 SVGAGI. The V end lost 0 bases, the J end lost 5 bases, and 16 bases lay between the germline ends. CDR3 nucleotide sequence: TGTGCCAGCAGTTACTCTCGATGGGGGCTAGGGGAGACCCAGTACTTC. This encodes CASSYSRWGLGETQYF.

This clonotype was counted at least ten times. The gene calls are TRBV5-1 and TRBJ2-3, with D maybe TRBD1 (5 bases). Trimming removed 0 bases at V and 5 bases at J, with 13 bases between. The CDR3 has 15 residues. Germline lookup yields CDR1 SGHRS and CDR2 YFSETQ. The CDR3 loop reads CASSLAGQGGDTQYF. DNA of the CDR3: TGCGCCAGCAGCTTGGCCGGGCAGGGCGGAGATACGCAGTATTTT.

There are a few counts of this clonotype. The chain is built from TRBV6-5 and TRBJ2-1; the match to TRBD1 covers 10 bases. The CDR3 has 15 residues. V lost 2 bases to trimming and J lost 7 bases; unmatched junction nucleotides: 5. Germline loops: CDR1 MNHEY, CDR2 SVGAGI. DNA for the CDR3: TGTGCCAGCAGTTACGCCGGGACAGGGGTTAATGAGCAGTTCTTC. Translating gives CASSYAGTGVNEQFF.

This clonotype occurred many times. The chain combines TRBV6-1 with TRBJ2-2; D is possibly TRBD2 (6 bases). The CDR3 covers 16 residues. Germline V gives CDR1 MNHNS, CDR2 SASEGT. V dropped 6 bases and J dropped 1 base, with 15 bases sitting between them. The CDR3 region is CASSILTGVNTGELFF. Here the CDR3 DNA reads TGTGCCAGCAGCATATTAACGGGGGTGAACACCGGGGAGCTGTTTTTT.

This sequence joins TRBV7-2 and TRBJ2-3, with TRBD2 matching 12 bases. CDR3 length: 18 residues. Germline V lookup: CDR1 SGHTA, CDR2 FQGNSA. The V gene end was trimmed by 0 bases and the J gene end by 0 bases; junction bases not matched to a gene: 4. CDR3 loop: CASSLALAGGPSTDTQYF. The DNA of the CDR3 is TGTGCCAGCAGCTTAGCACTAGCGGGGGGCCCTAGCACAGATACGCAGTATTTT.

The V call is TRBV12-3 or TRBV12-4, the J call TRBJ2-5; TRBD1 might be the D (6 bases). CDR3 length equals 13 residues. V gave up 7 bases and J gave up 7 bases, with 16 bases separating them. The CDR3 spells CASTRTRDMTQYF. As DNA, the CDR3 is TGTGCCAGCACCAGGACAAGGGACATGACCCAGTACTTC.

This clonotype has a count of ten or more. The chain carries TRBV19 and TRBJ2-1, with 11 bases fitting TRBD2. The CDR3 length is 17 residues. Germline V CDR1 and CDR2: LNHDA, SQIVND (reference sequence). Losses at the gene ends were 3 bases for V and 4 bases for J; bases not matched to a gene: 8. DNA for the CDR3: TGTGCCAGTAGTATGAGTCTAGCGGGGGGTTTTTACAATGAGCAGTTCTTC. Translation gives CASSMSLAGGFYNEQFF.

The rearrangement links TRBV30 to TRBJ2-7; D gene unclear. Germline V lookup: CDR1 GTSNPN, CDR2 SVGIG (reference sequence). This CDR3 is built from 12 residues. V was clipped by 2 bases and J by 3 bases, with 8 bases between them. For the CDR3, the DNA is TGTGCCTGGAGTCTCGAGCTCTACGAGCAGTACTTC. Protein product: CAWSLELYEQYF.

This clonotype showed up many times. The chain is built from TRBV6-4 and TRBJ1-1; D perhaps matches TRBD1 (6 bases). The CDR3 is 13 residues long. Germline CDR1 MRHNA, CDR2 SNTAGT. V dropped 8 bases and J dropped 1 base, with 11 bases sitting between them. The CDR3 is CASRRTANTEAFF. The CDR3 region has the DNA TGTGCCAGCCGGAGGACAGCGAACACTGAAGCTTTCTTT.

The chain combines TRBV5-1 with TRBJ2-2; maybe TRBD1 (6 bases). CDR1 SGHRS and CDR2 YFSETQ come from the germline V gene. The CDR3 contains 14 residues. V was trimmed by 4 bases and J by 5 bases, leaving 12 bases between them. CDR3 region: CASSPAGVTGELFF. CDR3 coding DNA: TGCGCCAGCAGCCCGGCAGGGGTGACCGGGGAGCTGTTTTTT.

This clonotype appeared a few times. The rearrangement uses TRBV5-1 and TRBJ1-1; D remains unclear. Germline lookup yields CDR1 SGHRS and CDR2 YFSETQ. This CDR3 has 16 amino acids. V was pared by 5 bases and J by 0 bases, with 17 bases between. CDR3 region: CASRGSVGVMNTEAFF. DNA for the CDR3: TGCGCCAGCAGGGGGTCGGTAGGTGTCATGAACACTGAAGCTTTCTTT. The full variable domain, completed using reference TRBV5-1 and TRBJ1-1, is KAGVTQTPRYLIKTRGQQVTLSCSPISGHRSVSWYQQTPGQGLQFLFEYFSETQRNKGNFPGRFSGRQFSNSRSEMNVSTLELGDSALYLCASRGSVGVMNTEAFFGQGTRLTVV.

This chain joins TRBV20-1 and TRBJ1-1; D may be TRBD1 (6 bases). Germline V lookup: CDR1 DFQATT, CDR2 SNEGSKA (reference sequence). The length of the CDR3 is 13 residues. The germline V and J ends were trimmed by 5 bases and 6 bases, with 16 bases remaining between them. CDR3 in amino acids: CSAGKQGGPEAFF. Written as DNA, the CDR3 is TGCAGTGCTGGAAAACAGGGAGGCCCTGAAGCTTTCTTT.

This clonotype was observed a few times. This CDR3 reads CASSPQATGNYGYTF. The CDR3 coding sequence is TGTGCCAGCAGCCCGCAAGCGACGGGGAACTATGGCTACACCTTC. The chain couples TRBV5-5 to TRBJ1-2; D gene uncertain. In germline, CDR1 is SGHKS, CDR2 YYEKEE (reference sequence). The CDR3 is 15 residues long. V lost 4 bases and J lost 2, with 15 bases in between.

This clonotype was detected a few times. The V call is TRBV5-1, the J call TRBJ2-5; 7 positions agree with TRBD2. The CDR3 covers 15 residues. After removal of 0 bases from V and 5 bases from J, the junction contained 7 bases not matched to a gene. CDR1 and CDR2 (germline): SGHRS, YFSETQ. The CDR3 DNA sequence: TGCGCCAGCAGCTTGGGGTCGGGGACTAAGGAGACCCAGTACTTC. The encoded protein is CASSLGSGTKETQYF.

This chain joins TRBV18 and TRBJ1-2, with D unresolved. V was pared by 3 bases and J by 5 bases, with 13 bases between. Germline loops: CDR1 KGHSH, CDR2 LQKENI. The CDR3 runs 14 residues. CDR3 nucleotide sequence: TGTGCCAGCTCACCTATGAGGACCGGTTATGGCTACACCTTC. This translates into CASSPMRTGYGYTF.

V gene TRBV29-1 combines with J gene TRBJ1-1, with D unresolved. The CDR3 totals 12 residues. Germline CDR1 SQVTM, CDR2 ANQGSEA. The V and J ends lost 7 bases and 4 bases respectively, with 13 bases between them. This CDR3 is CSAKPGITEAFF. The DNA for the CDR3 is TGCAGCGCCAAACCCGGGATCACTGAAGCTTTCTTT.

In this sample, this clonotype turned up many times. The chain links TRBV20-1 to TRBJ2-3; perhaps D is TRBD1 or TRBD2 (5 bases each). The CDR3 is made up of 16 amino acids. CDR1 is DFQATT, CDR2 SNEGSKA, per germline (reference sequence). Trimming pared 3 bases from V and 1 base from J, leaving 17 bases between. In DNA, the CDR3 is TGCAGTGCTAGTTGGGGACCATTGGAGCGCACAGATACGCAGTATTTT. Its translation is CSASWGPLERTDTQYF.

This clonotype was found a few times. The V call is TRBV5-1, the J call TRBJ2-3; possibly TRBD1 for D (6 bases). This CDR3 spans 16 amino acids. V dropped 2 bases and J dropped 0 bases, with 13 bases sitting between them. CDR1 SGHRS and CDR2 YFSETQ come from the germline V gene. CDR3 amino acids: CASSLTTGLSTDTQYF. The DNA of the CDR3 is TGCGCCAGCAGCTTAACTACAGGGTTGAGCACAGATACGCAGTATTTT.

This clonotype was observed a few times. The V gene is TRBV21-1, the J gene TRBJ2-7; the D call of TRBD1 is as the table states it, not checked on the DNA. TRBV21-1 is a known pseudogene. The CDR3 runs to 15 residues. The CDR3, as DNA: TGTGCCAGCAGCAAAGGAAAAGGGACAGGGACCGAGCAGTACGTC. Amino acid sequence: CASSKGKGTGTEQYV.

The gene calls are TRBV10-3 and TRBJ2-2; D unclear. Trimming stripped 6 bases from V and 4 bases from J, with 9 bases between. CDR1 is ENHRY and CDR2 is SYGVKD in the germline V gene. The CDR3 consists of 13 residues. The CDR3 region is CAIRLGFTGELFF. The CDR3 DNA reads TGTGCCATCAGATTAGGCTTCACCGGGGAGCTGTTTTTT.

The chain couples TRBV6-6 to TRBJ2-4, with a possible D match to TRBD1 (5 bases). Trimming pared 2 bases from V and 9 bases from J, leaving 14 bases between. Germline lookup yields CDR1 MNHNY and CDR2 SVGAGI (reference sequence). This CDR3 contains 14 residues. This CDR3 is CASSYGPGALIQYF. DNA of the CDR3: TGTGCCAGCAGTTACGGTCCTGGGGCCCTCATTCAGTACTTC.

V and J are TRBV14 and TRBJ1-1, with a possible D match to TRBD1 (5 bases). This CDR3 has 16 residues. The V and J ends lost 0 bases and 4 bases respectively, with 15 bases between them. Germline assignment: CDR1 SGHDN and CDR2 FVKESK. CDR3 DNA sequence: TGTGCCAGCAGCCAAGATGTCAGGGCTTTCGTCACTGAAGCTTTCTTT. Translation gives CASSQDVRAFVTEAFF.